Sequencing of this T cell receptor beta chain was carried out in a study of vaccination and CD4 T cells after COVID-19. As to treatment: roughly 11-day PBMC culture with coronavirus spike peptide pools or control peptides (ViraFEST assay). Findings of the study overall: Convalescent patients displayed a median around 86% of reactive clones emerging only post-vaccination.

Concerning this clonotype itself: Its antigen remains unknown.

Sequencing of the DNA from cultured CD4+ T cells was carried out with the Oncomine TCR Beta short-read assay. TCRdb fed the PCR reads into MiXCR, producing one record per CDR3 protein. The sample gives 13,000 or so distinct CDR3 sequences, roughly 40% of which show up once; around 15% is in the top ten. Sample: CD4+ T cells from blood, cultured in vitro. The TCR originated in a human donor who had recovered from COVID-19.

The CDR3 loop is CASSLKGVAYEQYF. The CDR3 region has the DNA TGTGCCAGCAGTTTAAAGGGCGTAGCCTACGAGCAGTACTTC. The J gene is TRBJ2-7, the V gene TRBV27; D remains ambiguous. Germline-derived CDR1 and CDR2 are MNHEY and SMNVEV (reference sequence). The CDR3 runs 14 residues. V shed 2 bases and J shed 2 bases, with 10 bases lying between them.